This entry lists 8 T cell receptor beta chains sequenced from one sample in a study of blood T cell repertoires in COVID-19. The table came from immunoSEQ multiplex PCR; TCRdb's copy has only in-frame clones and leaves some out. In the table there are 200,000 to 250,000 clones, approximately 83% of which are singletons. The sample taken for sequencing was peripheral blood. All receptors derive from a woman in her 30s who had recovered from COVID-19.

V gene TRBV9 combines with J gene TRBJ1-1; D not resolved. CDR3 length equals 14 residues. CDR1 SGDLS and CDR2 YYNGEE come from the germline V gene. Trimming removed 2 bases from V and 4 bases from J, with 12 bases in between. The CDR3 spells CASSVSPEGTEAFF. CDR3 nucleotide sequence: TGTGCCAGCAGCGTCAGTCCTGAGGGCACTGAAGCTTTCTTT.

The CDR3: CASTSTGSNEQFF. CDR3 nucleotide sequence: TGTGCCAGCACCTCAACTGGTTCCAATGAGCAGTTCTTC. The chain links TRBV6-5 to TRBJ2-1; D not resolved. CDR3 length: 13 amino acids. Trimming pared 7 bases from V and 6 bases from J, leaving 13 bases between. The germline V gene has CDR1 MNHEY and CDR2 SVGAGI.

J is TRBJ1-5 and V is TRBV7-9; TRBD1 agrees at 7 bases. The CDR3 loop spans 15 amino acids. V was clipped by 3 bases and J by 7 bases; unmatched bases: 9. Germline CDR1 and CDR2: SEHNR and FQNEAQ (reference sequence). This CDR3 reads CASSFGGNRGQPQHF. For the CDR3, the DNA is TGTGCCAGCAGCTTTGGGGGGAACAGGGGACAGCCCCAGCATTTT.

The gene calls are TRBV7-2 and TRBJ1-6, with no clear D. V was clipped by 5 bases and J by 9 bases, with 17 bases between them. In germline, CDR1 is SGHTA, CDR2 FQGNSA. The CDR3 has 15 amino acids. CDR3 nucleotides: TGTGCCAGCAGCAACTCAGGTTATCCTCTTTCACCCCTCCACTTT. Translation: CASSNSGYPLSPLHF.

The chain is built from TRBV5-4 and TRBJ2-1; TRBD1 agrees at 7 bases. This CDR3 region has 16 residues. Germline CDR1 and CDR2: SGHNT and YYREEE (reference sequence). V was pared by 4 bases and J by 6 bases, with 13 bases of the junction left unmatched. The DNA for the CDR3 is TGTGCCAGCAGCCCCGCCGGGACAGCCATACCCAATGAGCAGTTCTTC. It specifies CASSPAGTAIPNEQFF.

This clone is a singleton in its sample. DNA for the CDR3: TGTGCCTGGAGTATTGGACAGTTAGATTCACCCCTCCACTTT. It translates to CAWSIGQLDSPLHF. The gene calls are TRBV30 and TRBJ1-6, with D possibly TRBD1 on 6 matching bases. This CDR3 has 14 residues. The germline V gene has CDR1 GTSNPN and CDR2 SVGIG (reference sequence). Trimming left V 2 bases short and J 8 bases short, with 13 bases between.

This clone was seen a handful of times. This chain connects TRBV11-2 to TRBJ2-7; possible D gene TRBD1, 5 bases. In germline, CDR1 is SGHAT, CDR2 FQNNGV. Trimming shortened V by 0 bases and J by 4 bases, and 13 bases separated the two germline ends. This CDR3 is built from 15 residues. The CDR3 region is CASSLEAGLAYEQYF. The DNA of the CDR3 is TGTGCCAGCAGCTTAGAGGCAGGGTTGGCTTACGAGCAGTACTTC.

The genes are TRBV7-2 and TRBJ2-2; 9 positions match TRBD2. This CDR3 contains 20 residues. The germline V gene encodes CDR1 SGHTA and CDR2 FQGNSA. V lost 0 bases and J lost 0; bases outside the gene matches: 11. The CDR3 region is CASSLASFWRGGSNTGELFF. CDR3 nucleotide sequence: TGTGCCAGCAGCTTAGCGTCCTTCTGGCGGGGGGGATCGAACACCGGGGAGCTGTTTTTT.